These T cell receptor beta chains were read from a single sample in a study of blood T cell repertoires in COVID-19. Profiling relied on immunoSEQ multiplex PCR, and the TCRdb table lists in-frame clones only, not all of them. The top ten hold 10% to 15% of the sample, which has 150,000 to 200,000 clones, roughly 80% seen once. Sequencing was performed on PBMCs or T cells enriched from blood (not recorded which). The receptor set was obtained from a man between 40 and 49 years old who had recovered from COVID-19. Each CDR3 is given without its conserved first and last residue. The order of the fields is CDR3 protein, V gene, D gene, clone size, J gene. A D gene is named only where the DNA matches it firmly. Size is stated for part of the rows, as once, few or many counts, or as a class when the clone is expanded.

cdr3_aa: ASSLIAGGAGELF
v_call: TRBV7-2
d_call: -
clone_size: -
j_call: TRBJ2-2

cdr3_aa: ASSQGLRYEQY
v_call: TRBV4-3
d_call: -
clone_size: -
j_call: TRBJ2-7

cdr3_aa: ASSVVRDTGELF
v_call: TRBV9
d_call: -
clone_size: -
j_call: TRBJ2-2

cdr3_aa: ASSLASGTDTQY
v_call: TRBV5-5
d_call: -
clone_size: few
j_call: TRBJ2-3

cdr3_aa: ASSRQVAGANVLT
v_call: TRBV4-2
d_call: -
clone_size: -
j_call: TRBJ2-6

cdr3_aa: ASRSFPVAGGGETQY
v_call: TRBV28
d_call: TRBD2
clone_size: few
j_call: TRBJ2-5

cdr3_aa: AWSVDGTGKNTEAF
v_call: TRBV30
d_call: TRBD1
clone_size: once
j_call: TRBJ1-1

cdr3_aa: ASSLGHLNTEAF
v_call: TRBV7-9
d_call: -
clone_size: -
j_call: TRBJ1-1

cdr3_aa: ASSQRSGEIGYT
v_call: TRBV3-1/TRBV3-2
d_call: -
clone_size: -
j_call: TRBJ1-2

cdr3_aa: ASSLGASGETQY
v_call: TRBV7-7
d_call: TRBD2
clone_size: -
j_call: TRBJ2-5

cdr3_aa: ASSLVSGGLNTEAF
v_call: TRBV7-2
d_call: TRBD1
clone_size: -
j_call: TRBJ1-1

cdr3_aa: ASSSIVKLNYEQY
v_call: TRBV5-8
d_call: -
clone_size: -
j_call: TRBJ2-7

cdr3_aa: ANRKEGASYEQY
v_call: TRBV2
d_call: -
clone_size: -
j_call: TRBJ2-7

cdr3_aa: ASSQGTTESYEQY
v_call: TRBV4-3
d_call: -
clone_size: -
j_call: TRBJ2-7

cdr3_aa: ASSQERTGYTIY
v_call: TRBV4-3
d_call: -
clone_size: -
j_call: TRBJ1-3

cdr3_aa: AWSAPRAFTDTQY
v_call: TRBV30
d_call: -
clone_size: -
j_call: TRBJ2-3

cdr3_aa: ASRRVGGIGNEQF
v_call: TRBV4-1
d_call: -
clone_size: -
j_call: TRBJ2-1

cdr3_aa: ARSRDTSGRETDTQY
v_call: TRBV5-3
d_call: TRBD2
clone_size: -
j_call: TRBJ2-3

cdr3_aa: ASSPTHGSTDTQY
v_call: TRBV7-3
d_call: -
clone_size: -
j_call: TRBJ2-3

cdr3_aa: ASSPGGAGVADTQY
v_call: TRBV11-2
d_call: TRBD2
clone_size: once
j_call: TRBJ2-3

cdr3_aa: ASRTGSSNTGELF
v_call: TRBV28
d_call: -
clone_size: -
j_call: TRBJ2-2

cdr3_aa: ASNHRWDQPQH
v_call: TRBV7-8
d_call: -
clone_size: -
j_call: TRBJ1-5

cdr3_aa: ASGQGGANTEAF
v_call: TRBV5-1
d_call: TRBD1
clone_size: -
j_call: TRBJ1-1

cdr3_aa: ASTRDGLSGANVLT
v_call: TRBV5-1
d_call: -
clone_size: -
j_call: TRBJ2-6

cdr3_aa: ASSQVSSGGDNNEQF
v_call: TRBV4-3
d_call: TRBD2
clone_size: -
j_call: TRBJ2-1

cdr3_aa: ASSRLEETQY
v_call: TRBV3-1/TRBV3-2
d_call: -
clone_size: -
j_call: TRBJ2-5

cdr3_aa: ASSLSTSGNTIY
v_call: TRBV27
d_call: -
clone_size: few
j_call: TRBJ1-3

cdr3_aa: ASSAETGELF
v_call: TRBV5-1
d_call: -
clone_size: -
j_call: TRBJ2-2

cdr3_aa: ASSDTSGGTDTQY
v_call: TRBV9
d_call: TRBD2
clone_size: -
j_call: TRBJ2-3

cdr3_aa: ASSSGQGPDTQY
v_call: TRBV28
d_call: TRBD1
clone_size: once
j_call: TRBJ2-3

cdr3_aa: ATSRAGQGGLQETQY
v_call: TRBV15
d_call: TRBD1
clone_size: -
j_call: TRBJ2-5

cdr3_aa: ASSEWESTADTGELF
v_call: TRBV25-1
d_call: -
clone_size: -
j_call: TRBJ2-2

cdr3_aa: ASSLRQDGEQF
v_call: TRBV7-3
d_call: -
clone_size: -
j_call: TRBJ2-1

cdr3_aa: ASLLGQGSNQPQH
v_call: TRBV6-5
d_call: TRBD1
clone_size: -
j_call: TRBJ1-5

cdr3_aa: ATSRETGTGGAF
v_call: TRBV15
d_call: TRBD1
clone_size: -
j_call: TRBJ1-1

cdr3_aa: ASNPDQRANTGELF
v_call: TRBV2
d_call: -
clone_size: few
j_call: TRBJ2-2

cdr3_aa: ASSSRLAASTDTQY
v_call: TRBV9
d_call: TRBD2
clone_size: -
j_call: TRBJ2-3

cdr3_aa: ASSPRGGAQNTEAF
v_call: TRBV28
d_call: -
clone_size: few
j_call: TRBJ1-1

cdr3_aa: ASSPGTGGLETQY
v_call: TRBV9
d_call: TRBD1
clone_size: -
j_call: TRBJ2-5

cdr3_aa: ASSLGDRISPPLH
v_call: TRBV28
d_call: TRBD1
clone_size: -
j_call: TRBJ1-6

cdr3_aa: ASSLTQGEQPQH
v_call: TRBV4-1
d_call: TRBD1
clone_size: few
j_call: TRBJ1-5

cdr3_aa: ASSPLKGTDTQY
v_call: TRBV18
d_call: -
clone_size: few
j_call: TRBJ2-3

cdr3_aa: ASSYSSGRGNEQF
v_call: TRBV7-9
d_call: TRBD2
clone_size: -
j_call: TRBJ2-1

cdr3_aa: ATRDRAGANVLT
v_call: TRBV24-1
d_call: TRBD1
clone_size: once
j_call: TRBJ2-6

cdr3_aa: ASSESEWVRDYGYT
v_call: TRBV2
d_call: -
clone_size: -
j_call: TRBJ1-2